The 24 T cell receptor beta chains below all came from one sample that was sequenced in a study of T cell responses to AZD1222 COVID-19 vaccine. The table came from immunoSEQ multiplex PCR; TCRdb's copy has only in-frame clones and leaves some out. Here the sample spans more than 50,000 clones, 70% to 85% being singletons. Specimen: peripheral blood, collected on day 0 of AZD1222 vaccination. Every receptor here comes from an adult in good health.

The chain recombines TRBV5-1 with TRBJ1-2; the match to TRBD1 covers 8 bases. Germline V gene data show CDR1 as SGHRS and CDR2 as YFSETQ. V gave up 4 bases and J gave up 4 bases; unmatched junction bases: 9. The CDR3 has 15 amino acids. For the CDR3, the DNA is TGCGCCAGCAGCGGGGGGACAGGAGACCTCTATGGCTACACCTTC. Translation: CASSGGTGDLYGYTF.

The rearrangement uses TRBV2 and TRBJ2-5; D is perhaps TRBD1 (5 bases). The germline CDR1 and CDR2 sequences are SNHLY and FYNNEI. This CDR3 has 13 amino acids. Deletions cut 4 bases from V and 2 bases from J, with 8 bases between. The CDR3 loop is CASSGTQQETQYF. For the CDR3, the DNA is TGTGCCAGCAGTGGGACACAACAAGAGACCCAGTACTTC.

In the case of this clone: Relative to the germline gene, one junction end is altered; a read error may explain this. V gene TRBV6-5 combines with J gene TRBJ2-3; D uncertain. The V gene's germline CDR1 is MNHEY and CDR2 SVGAGI. CDR3 length: 13 amino acids. The CDR3 loop is CASSDSDTDTQYF. As DNA, the CDR3 is TGTGCCAGCAGTGACTCGGACACAGATACGCAGTATTTT.

The count of this clone is one. The V call is TRBV11-1, the J call TRBJ1-2; possibly TRBD1 for D (5 bases). The ends were cut back, 5 bases at V and 6 bases at J, with 16 bases in the middle. CDR3 length: 14 residues. From germline, CDR1 is SGHAT and CDR2 FQDESV (reference sequence). In nucleotides, the CDR3 is TGTGCCAGCAGCCCCCAGCCGGGGGGAGATGGCTACACCTTC. Its translation: CASSPQPGGDGYTF.

Only one count was recorded for this clone. The rearrangement uses TRBV18 and TRBJ2-1, with 13 bases aligning to TRBD2. The CDR3 has 16 residues. Germline CDR1 is KGHSH and CDR2 is LQKENI. Trimming cost V 0 bases and J 10 bases; bases outside gene matches: 6. The CDR3 loop reads CASSPPGLAGMLEQFF. The CDR3 DNA is TGTGCCAGCTCACCACCGGGACTAGCGGGAATGTTGGAGCAGTTCTTC.

This clone has just a few counts. V is TRBV28 and J is TRBJ2-7, with D tentatively TRBD1 (6 bases). Germline V lookup: CDR1 MDHEN, CDR2 SYDVKM. The CDR3 consists of 15 residues. Trimming took off 3 bases at V and 3 bases at J, with 15 bases between the two ends. In DNA, the CDR3 is TGTGCCAGCAGTTTCAGGGGACAAGCAGACTACGAGCAGTACTTC. Translated: CASSFRGQADYEQYF.

This clone was detected only once. The rearrangement uses TRBV6-5 and TRBJ2-5; D not certain. CDR3 length: 16 amino acids. Trimming left V 4 bases short and J 5 bases short, with 20 bases between. Germline CDR1 is MNHEY and CDR2 is SVGAGI. The CDR3 coding sequence is TGTGCCAGCAGTTTAGGAGCTAGATCGGTAGGGGAGACCCAGTACTTC. It encodes CASSLGARSVGETQYF.

The chain recombines TRBV11-2 with TRBJ2-5, with TRBD2 as a possible D gene (6 bases). V lost 2 bases and J lost 5, with 12 bases in between. Germline CDR1 is SGHAT and CDR2 is FQNNGV. This CDR3 is 14 amino acids long. The CDR3 sequence is CASSLNTGAETQYF. As DNA, the CDR3 is TGTGCCAGCAGCTTAAATACGGGAGCGGAGACCCAGTACTTC.

The rearrangement joins TRBV11-2 to TRBJ2-1; the D is unclear. Germline-derived CDR1 and CDR2 are SGHAT and FQNNGV. Trimming removed 1 base from V and 4 bases from J, with 11 bases in between. The CDR3 length is 15 residues. The CDR3 reads CASSLAGWVYNEQFF. The CDR3 region has the DNA TGTGCCAGCAGCTTAGCCGGGTGGGTATACAATGAGCAGTTCTTC.

The table lists this clone with a few counts. Here the CDR3 DNA reads TGCGCCAGCAGTGAGGCACGGGGTGAGGCCGAGCAGTACGTC. It specifies CASSEARGEAEQYV. V gene TRBV10-1 combines with J gene TRBJ2-7, with D perhaps matching TRBD2 (5 bases). In germline, CDR1 is WNHNN, CDR2 SYGVQD (reference sequence). V was pared by 2 bases and J by 6 bases, with 14 bases between. The CDR3 consists of 14 residues.

CDR3 loop: CASSFVNTEAFF. The DNA for the CDR3 is TGTGCCAGCAGCTTCGTTAACACTGAAGCTTTCTTT. The rearrangement links TRBV5-8 to TRBJ1-1; D is unclear. This CDR3 comprises 12 residues. V was pared by 2 bases and J by 2 bases, with 4 bases between. The germline gives CDR1 SGHTS, CDR2 YDEGEE.

The sample holds a few counts of this clone. The chain joins TRBV7-9 to TRBJ1-2; no clear D. Germline V gives CDR1 SEHNR, CDR2 FQNEAQ (reference sequence). Deletions cut 5 bases from V and 6 bases from J, with 10 bases between. CDR3 length equals 12 residues. The CDR3 nucleotides read TGTGCCAGCAGCCTTTCTGAGGATGGCTACACCTTC. This gives the protein CASSLSEDGYTF. Combining the CDR3 with reference TRBV7-9 and TRBJ1-2 gives the whole variable domain DTGVSQNPRHKITKRGQNVTFRCDPISEHNRLYWYRQTLGQGPEFLTYFQNEAQLEKSRLLSDRFSAERPKGSFSTLEIQRTEQGDSAMYLCASSLSEDGYTFGSGTRLTVV.

This chain links TRBV19 with TRBJ1-1; unclear D gene. The ends were cut back, 6 bases at V and 1 base at J, with 9 bases in the middle. This CDR3 comprises 13 residues. Germline V gene sequence: CDR1 LNHDA, CDR2 SQIVND (reference sequence). CDR3 protein: CASRPGANTEAFF. CDR3 sequence (DNA): TGTGCCAGTAGGCCTGGTGCGAACACTGAAGCTTTCTTT.

About this clone: Different DNA sequences within this sample yield the same CDR3. This rearrangement joins TRBV6-5 to TRBJ1-1; D uncertain. Germline V lookup: CDR1 MNHEY, CDR2 SVGAGI. V lost 8 bases and J lost 0, with 7 bases in between. The CDR3 is 12 residues long. In nucleotides, the CDR3 is TGTGCCAGCGGGCGATTGAACACTGAAGCTTTCTTT. Translated: CASGRLNTEAFF.

This clone was recorded a few times. The chain has TRBV11-2 and TRBJ2-7; TRBD2 agrees at 7 bases. Germline V gives CDR1 SGHAT, CDR2 FQNNGV. The CDR3 covers 14 residues. V shed 4 bases and J 0 bases; nucleotides not matched to a gene: 3. The CDR3 DNA follows: TGTGCCAGCAGCTCCCGGGACTACTCCTACGAGCAGTACTTC. This sequence encodes CASSSRDYSYEQYF.

The chain carries TRBV5-6 and TRBJ1-4; 7 nucleotides match TRBD1. J lost 8 bases, V lost 1 base, and 5 bases had no gene match. CDR1 is SGHDT, CDR2 YYEEEE, per germline. The CDR3 totals 14 residues. CDR3 in amino acids: CASSLTGAGEKLFF. For the CDR3, the DNA is TGTGCCAGCAGCTTGACAGGGGCGGGGGAAAAACTGTTTTTT.

This sequence joins TRBV6-5 and TRBJ1-6; a possible D gene is TRBD1 (6 bases). Germline-derived CDR1 and CDR2 are MNHEY and SVGAGI. V gave up 5 bases and J gave up 7 bases, with 15 bases separating them. The CDR3 is 15 amino acids. The chain's CDR3 is CASSRTTGHNSPLHF. The CDR3, as DNA: TGTGCCAGCAGTCGAACGACAGGTCACAATTCACCCCTCCACTTT.

This clone was detected only once. The gene calls are TRBV7-9 and TRBJ2-2; D gene uncertain. Germline CDR1 SEHNR, CDR2 FQNEAQ (reference sequence). The CDR3 sequence is 13 residues long. V lost 11 bases to trimming and J lost 7 bases, with 17 bases between them. This chain's CDR3 is CAGPGASGGELFF. CDR3 sequence (DNA): TGTGCCGGGCCAGGAGCGTCGGGCGGGGAGCTGTTTTTT.

The V and J genes are TRBV6-5 and TRBJ1-6, with D perhaps TRBD1 (5 bases). The V gene's germline CDR1 is MNHEY and CDR2 SVGAGI. This CDR3 region has 15 residues. V lost 7 bases and J 9 bases, leaving 19 bases between the germline ends. The CDR3 region has the DNA TGTGCCAGCACCGACAGTTCCCCGGGATCTTCACCCCTCCACTTT. Translating gives CASTDSSPGSSPLHF.

The chain has TRBV7-3 and TRBJ2-7, with D perhaps being TRBD1 or TRBD2 (5 bases each). This CDR3 has 15 amino acids. In germline, CDR1 is SGHTA, CDR2 FQGTGA. Trimming took off 0 bases at V and 4 bases at J, with 13 bases between the two ends. The CDR3 DNA is TGTGCCAGCAGCTTAACTGGGGCCGGGGAGTACGAGCAGTACGTC. Amino acid sequence: CASSLTGAGEYEQYV.

The gene calls are TRBV15 and TRBJ2-7; D assignment may be TRBD1 or TRBD2 (5 bases each). Germline V gene lookup returns CDR1 LNHNV and CDR2 YYDKDF (reference sequence). This CDR3 has 15 amino acids. V dropped 3 bases and J dropped 3 bases, with 15 bases sitting between them. The CDR3 coding sequence is TGTGCCACCAGCAGCACCGGGGCCTTTTACTACGAGCAGTACTTC. This translates into CATSSTGAFYYEQYF. Supplemented by reference TRBV15 and TRBJ2-7, the full variable domain reads DAMVIQNPRYQVTQFGKPVTLSCSQTLNHNVMYWYQQKSSQAPKLLFHYYDKDFNNEADTPDNFQSRRPNTSFCFLDIRSPGLGDTAMYLCATSSTGAFYYEQYFGPGTRLTVT.

The chain uses TRBV7-8 and TRBJ1-5; D is ambiguous. CDR3 size: 15 residues. Looked up from germline, CDR1 is SGHVS and CDR2 is FQNEAQ. V was trimmed by 1 base and J by 4 bases, leaving 11 bases between them. The CDR3 reads CASSLVRTENQPQHF. The CDR3 DNA reads as TGTGCCAGCAGCTTAGTGAGAACAGAGAATCAGCCCCAGCATTTT.

The rearrangement links TRBV3-1 (or the pseudogene TRBV3-2) to TRBJ2-7; TRBD2 is a possible D gene (6 bases). This CDR3 contains 16 residues. The V and J ends lost 0 bases and 2 bases respectively, with 14 bases between them. CDR1 is LGHDT, CDR2 YNNKEL, per germline (reference sequence). The CDR3 sequence is CASSQDAETRAYEQYF. The CDR3, as DNA: TGTGCCAGCAGCCAAGACGCCGAGACTAGGGCCTACGAGCAGTACTTC.

This clone was detected once. CDR3 bases: TGTGCCAGCAGCTCCGGACGGGGGCTTATAAATGAGCAGTTCTTC. Translation gives CASSSGRGLINEQFF. V gene TRBV5-4 combines with J gene TRBJ2-1, with D perhaps assigned TRBD1 or TRBD2 (6 bases each). This CDR3 contains 15 residues. V shed 3 bases and J shed 7 bases, with 17 bases lying between them. Germline CDR1 SGHNT, CDR2 YYREEE (reference sequence).